The entry below gives a single T cell receptor (beta chain) sequence along with its context. Its antigen remains unknown. Germline CDR1 SNHLY, CDR2 FYNNEI. V lost 8 bases and J 5 bases, leaving 13 bases between the germline ends. The CDR3 runs 14 residues. These data originate in a study of CD8+ T cells in alopecia areata. Following extraction, RNA underwent reverse transcription to cDNA, which served as the sequencing template. Data came from immunoSEQ multiplex PCR; TCRdb stores just in-frame clones and leaves some out. The data show 210,000 or so clones, with 66% seen just once and roughly 1.2% held by the top ten. Study-wide points: Scalp sample sequencing also detects resident alphabeta T cells of normal skin.

The treatment is: oral pan-JAK inhibitor, 5-10 mg twice daily. The V call is TRBV2, the J call TRBJ2-6; D is unclear. The source material was CD4+ T cells sorted from blood, sampled at week 44, from a patient treated with tofacitinib. This clonotype was sampled from a human donor with alopecia areata. CDR3 in amino acids: CASLPDNRANVLTF. The CDR3 DNA reads TGTGCCAGCCTGCCCGACAATAGGGCCAACGTCCTGACTTTC. Full variable domain (outside the CDR3, taken from reference TRBV2 and TRBJ2-6): EPEVTQTPSHQVTQMGQEVILRCVPISNHLYFYWYRQILGQKVEFLVSFYNNEISEKSEIFDDQFSVERPDGSNFTLKIRSTKLEDSAMYFCASLPDNRANVLTFGAGSRLTVL.